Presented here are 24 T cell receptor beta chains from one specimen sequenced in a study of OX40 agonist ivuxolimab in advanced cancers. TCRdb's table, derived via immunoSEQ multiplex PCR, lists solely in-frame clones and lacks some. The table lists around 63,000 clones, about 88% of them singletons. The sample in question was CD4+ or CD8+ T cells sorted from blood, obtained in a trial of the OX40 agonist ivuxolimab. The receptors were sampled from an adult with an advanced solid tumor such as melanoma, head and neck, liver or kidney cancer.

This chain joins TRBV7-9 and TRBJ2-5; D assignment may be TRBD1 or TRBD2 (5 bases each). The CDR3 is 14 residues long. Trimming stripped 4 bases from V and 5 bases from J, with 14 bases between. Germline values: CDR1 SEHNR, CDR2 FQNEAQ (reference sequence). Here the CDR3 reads CASSSRLGTETQYF. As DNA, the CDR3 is TGTGCCAGCAGCTCGCGGCTGGGGACGGAGACCCAGTACTTC.

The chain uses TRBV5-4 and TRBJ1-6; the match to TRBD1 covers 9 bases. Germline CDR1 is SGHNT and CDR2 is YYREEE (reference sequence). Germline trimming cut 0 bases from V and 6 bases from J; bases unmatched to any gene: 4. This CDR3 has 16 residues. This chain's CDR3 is CASSLDGTGSNSPLHF. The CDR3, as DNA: TGTGCCAGCAGCTTGGACGGGACAGGGTCTAATTCACCCCTCCACTTT.

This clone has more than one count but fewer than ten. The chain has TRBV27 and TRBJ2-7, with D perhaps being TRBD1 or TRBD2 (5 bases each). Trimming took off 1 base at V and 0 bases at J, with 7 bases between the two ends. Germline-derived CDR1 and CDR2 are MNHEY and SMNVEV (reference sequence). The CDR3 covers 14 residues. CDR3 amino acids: CASSLYGTSYEQYF. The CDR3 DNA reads TGTGCCAGCAGTTTATACGGGACCTCCTACGAGCAGTACTTC.

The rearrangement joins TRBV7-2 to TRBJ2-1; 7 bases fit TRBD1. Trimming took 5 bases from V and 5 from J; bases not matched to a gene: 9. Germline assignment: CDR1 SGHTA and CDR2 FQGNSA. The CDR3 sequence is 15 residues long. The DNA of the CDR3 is TGTGCCAGCAGCCCGCCCGGGACAGCTAACAATGAGCAGTTCTTC. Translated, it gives CASSPPGTANNEQFF.

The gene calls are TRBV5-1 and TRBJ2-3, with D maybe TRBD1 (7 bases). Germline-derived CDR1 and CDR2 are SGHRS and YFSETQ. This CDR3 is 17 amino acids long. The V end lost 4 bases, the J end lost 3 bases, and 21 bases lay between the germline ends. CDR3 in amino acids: CASSPGVGTVITDTQYF. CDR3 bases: TGCGCCAGCAGCCCGGGGGTCGGGACAGTAATAACAGATACGCAGTATTTT.

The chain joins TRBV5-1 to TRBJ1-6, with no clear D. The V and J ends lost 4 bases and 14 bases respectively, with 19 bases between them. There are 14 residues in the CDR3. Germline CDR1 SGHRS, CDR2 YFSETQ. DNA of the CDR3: TGCGCCAGCAGCGTGGCGGCAGAACGTGCGTCCCTCCACTTT. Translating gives CASSVAAERASLHF.

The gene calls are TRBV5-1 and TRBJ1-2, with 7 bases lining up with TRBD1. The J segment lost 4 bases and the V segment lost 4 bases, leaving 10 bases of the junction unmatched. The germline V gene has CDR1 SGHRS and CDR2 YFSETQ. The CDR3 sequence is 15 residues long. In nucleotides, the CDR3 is TGCGCCAGCAGCGCCGATCGACAGGGCCTCTATGGCTACACCTTC. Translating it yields CASSADRQGLYGYTF.

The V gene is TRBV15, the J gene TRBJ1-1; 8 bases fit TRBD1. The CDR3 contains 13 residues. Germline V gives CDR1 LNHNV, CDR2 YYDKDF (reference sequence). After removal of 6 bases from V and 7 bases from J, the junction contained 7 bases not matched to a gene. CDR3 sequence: CATRQDRAGEAFF. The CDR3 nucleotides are TGTGCCACCAGACAGGACAGGGCTGGTGAAGCTTTCTTT. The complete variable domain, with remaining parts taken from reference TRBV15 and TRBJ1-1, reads DAMVIQNPRYQVTQFGKPVTLSCSQTLNHNVMYWYQQKSSQAPKLLFHYYDKDFNNEADTPDNFQSRRPNTSFCFLDIRSPGLGDTAMYLCATRQDRAGEAFFGQGTRLTVV.

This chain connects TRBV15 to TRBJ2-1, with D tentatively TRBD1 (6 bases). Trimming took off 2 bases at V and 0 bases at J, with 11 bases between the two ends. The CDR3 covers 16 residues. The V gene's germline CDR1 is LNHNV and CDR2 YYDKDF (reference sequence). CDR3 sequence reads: CATSRPQGSSYNEQFF. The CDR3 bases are TGTGCCACCAGCAGACCTCAGGGGAGCTCCTACAATGAGCAGTTCTTC.

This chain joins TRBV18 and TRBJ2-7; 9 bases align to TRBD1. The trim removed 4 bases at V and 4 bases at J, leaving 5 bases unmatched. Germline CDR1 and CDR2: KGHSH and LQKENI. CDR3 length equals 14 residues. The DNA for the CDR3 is TGTGCCAGCTCACTGGGGACAGGGCTGTACGAGCAGTACTTC. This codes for CASSLGTGLYEQYF.

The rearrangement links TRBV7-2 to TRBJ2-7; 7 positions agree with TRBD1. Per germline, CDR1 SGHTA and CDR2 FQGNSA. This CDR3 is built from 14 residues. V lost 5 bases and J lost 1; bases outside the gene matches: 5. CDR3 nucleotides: TGTGCCAGCAGCCCCAGGACAGGTTCCTACGAGCAGTACTTC. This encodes CASSPRTGSYEQYF.

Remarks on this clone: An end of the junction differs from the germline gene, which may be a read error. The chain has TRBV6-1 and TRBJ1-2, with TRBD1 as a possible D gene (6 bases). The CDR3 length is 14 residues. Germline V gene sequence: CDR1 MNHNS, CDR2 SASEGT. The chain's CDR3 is CASNELGGNYGYTF. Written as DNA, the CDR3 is TGTGCCAGCAATGAATTAGGGGGTAACTATGGCTACACCTTC.

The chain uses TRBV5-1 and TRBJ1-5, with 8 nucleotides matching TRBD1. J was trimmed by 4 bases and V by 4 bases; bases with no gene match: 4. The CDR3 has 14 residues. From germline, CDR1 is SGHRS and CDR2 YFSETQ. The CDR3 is CASSPTGANQPQHF. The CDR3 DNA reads TGCGCCAGCAGCCCGACAGGGGCAAATCAGCCCCAGCATTTT.

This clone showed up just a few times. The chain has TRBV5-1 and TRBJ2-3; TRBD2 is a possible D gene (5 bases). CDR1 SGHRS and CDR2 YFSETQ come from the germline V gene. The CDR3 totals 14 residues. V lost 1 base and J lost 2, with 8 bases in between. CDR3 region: CASSLQRFTDTQYF. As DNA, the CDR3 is TGCGCCAGCAGCTTGCAGCGGTTCACAGATACGCAGTATTTT.

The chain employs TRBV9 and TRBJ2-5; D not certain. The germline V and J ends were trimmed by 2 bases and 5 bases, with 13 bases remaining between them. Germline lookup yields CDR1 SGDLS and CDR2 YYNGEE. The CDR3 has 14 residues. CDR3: CASSVGRFFETQYF. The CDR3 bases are TGTGCCAGCAGCGTTGGACGGTTCTTCGAGACCCAGTACTTC.

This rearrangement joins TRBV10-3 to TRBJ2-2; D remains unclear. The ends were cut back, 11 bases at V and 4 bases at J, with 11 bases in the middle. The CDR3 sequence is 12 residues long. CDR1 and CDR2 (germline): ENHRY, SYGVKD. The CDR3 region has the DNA TGTGCCCTGGGCCCAGGCACCGGGGAGCTGTTTTTT. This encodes CALGPGTGELFF.

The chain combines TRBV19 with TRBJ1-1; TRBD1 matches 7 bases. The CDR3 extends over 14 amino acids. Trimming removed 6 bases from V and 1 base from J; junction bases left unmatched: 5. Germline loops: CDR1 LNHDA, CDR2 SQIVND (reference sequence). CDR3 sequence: CASRTGRTNTEAFF. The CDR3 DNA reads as TGTGCCAGTAGGACAGGGAGGACGAACACTGAAGCTTTCTTT.

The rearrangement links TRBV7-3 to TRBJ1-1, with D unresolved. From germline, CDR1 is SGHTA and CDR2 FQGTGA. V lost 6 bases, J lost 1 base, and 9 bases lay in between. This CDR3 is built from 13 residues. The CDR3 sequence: CASSSHQNTEAFF. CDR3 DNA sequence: TGTGCCAGCAGTTCACACCAGAACACTGAAGCTTTCTTT. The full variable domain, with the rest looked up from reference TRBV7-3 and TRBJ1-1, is GAGVSQTPSNKVTEKGKYVELRCDPISGHTALYWYRQSLGQGPEFLIYFQGTGAADDSGLPNDRFFAVRPEGSVSTLKIQRTERGDSAVYLCASSSHQNTEAFFGQGTRLTVV.

CDR3 region: CASSPVTGEPGNTIYF. CDR3 in DNA: TGTGCCAGCTCACCTGTGACAGGGGAACCTGGAAACACCATATATTTT. The rearrangement links TRBV18 to TRBJ1-3; 8 positions agree with TRBD1. There are 16 residues in the CDR3. The J segment lost 2 bases and the V segment lost 3 bases, leaving 6 bases of the junction unmatched. Germline V gene data show CDR1 as KGHSH and CDR2 as LQKENI.

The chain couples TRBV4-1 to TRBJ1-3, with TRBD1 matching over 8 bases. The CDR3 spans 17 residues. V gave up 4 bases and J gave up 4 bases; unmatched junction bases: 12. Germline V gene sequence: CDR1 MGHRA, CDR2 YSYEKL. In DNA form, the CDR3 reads TGCGCCAGCAGCCCCTGGACAGGGATAAGTTCAGGAAACACCATATATTTT. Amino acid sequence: CASSPWTGISSGNTIYF.

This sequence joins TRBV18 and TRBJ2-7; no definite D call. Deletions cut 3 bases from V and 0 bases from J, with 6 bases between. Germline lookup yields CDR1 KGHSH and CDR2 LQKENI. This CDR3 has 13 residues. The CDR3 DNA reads TGTGCCAGCTCACCCAGGAACTCCTACGAGCAGTACTTC. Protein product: CASSPRNSYEQYF. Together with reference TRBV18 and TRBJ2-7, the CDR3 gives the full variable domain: NAGVMQNPRHLVRRRGQEARLRCSPMKGHSHVYWYRQLPEEGLKFMVYLQKENIIDESGMPKERFSAEFPKEGPSILRIQQVVRGDSAAYFCASSPRNSYEQYFGPGTRLTVT.

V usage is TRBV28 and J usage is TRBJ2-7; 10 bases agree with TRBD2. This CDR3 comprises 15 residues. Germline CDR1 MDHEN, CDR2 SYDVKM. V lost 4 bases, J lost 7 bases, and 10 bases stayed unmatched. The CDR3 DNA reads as TGTGCCAGCAGTTCTAGCGGGGGATCCCAGGTGGAGCAGTACTTC. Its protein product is CASSSSGGSQVEQYF.

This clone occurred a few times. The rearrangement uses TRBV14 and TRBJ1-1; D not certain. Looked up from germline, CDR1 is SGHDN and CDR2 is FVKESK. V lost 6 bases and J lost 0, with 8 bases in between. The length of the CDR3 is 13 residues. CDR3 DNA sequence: TGTGCCAGCAGGAACCAGCTGAACACTGAAGCTTTCTTT. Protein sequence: CASRNQLNTEAFF.

Here the CDR3 DNA reads TGTGCCAGCAGTCAGGGGACCCCGCCGTCCTACGAGCAGTACTTC. Translating gives CASSQGTPPSYEQYF. This sequence joins TRBV6-6 and TRBJ2-7, with D possibly TRBD1 on 6 matching bases. There are 15 residues in the CDR3. CDR1 and CDR2 from the germline V gene are MNHNY and SVGAGI (reference sequence). Trimming removed 5 bases at V and 1 base at J, with 15 bases between.